This entry is about one TCR beta chain. Antigen unknown. These data belong to a study of memory CD4+ T cells and cytomegalovirus serostatus. Study in general: Of the healthy Belgian adults, 9 were CMV seropositive and 24 seronegative.

The sort gate was single viable CD3+CD4+CD8-CD45RO+ cells for memory CD4+ T cells. Findings and caveats of the study: Of under 200 reported CMV TCRbeta sequences, roughly 70 were found in memory CD4+ repertoires.

Original methodology: After removing out-of-frame reads, millions of distinct TCRbeta sequences remained. Libraries were prepared by immunoSEQ multiplex PCR; TCRdb keeps only in-frame clonotypes and omits some of them. V and J calls plus clone size are reproduced from that table; the DNA served to infer D and trimming. This sample yields 40,000 to 55,000 clones, of which just under 80% are seen a single time; 0.5% to 0.7% belongs to the top ten. CDR3 length equals 12 residues. The V gene's germline CDR1 is MNHNY and CDR2 SVGAGI (reference sequence). Trimming left V 11 bases short and J 5 bases short, with 15 bases between.

V usage is TRBV6-6 and J usage is TRBJ2-5; D remains ambiguous. The sequenced sample was memory CD4+ T cells from blood. The sequence derives from an adult in good health and CMV-seronegative. The DNA of the CDR3 is TGTGCCTGCCAGCGCCTCGGGGAGACCCAGTACTTC. It specifies CACQRLGETQYF.